This T cell receptor beta chain stems from a study of CD8 T cells in ankylosing spondylitis. Overall study findings and caveats: The study identified a TCR beta motif of seven or eight highly homologous variants that appeared characteristic of ankylosing spondylitis blood.

Of note for this clonotype: Its target is unknown.

CDR1 is MNHEY, CDR2 SMNVEV, per germline (reference sequence). The V end lost 5 bases, the J end lost 3 bases, and 10 bases lay between the germline ends. The CDR3 extends over 13 amino acids. MiXCR, run by TCRdb on the 5' RACE reads, gives a single entry per CDR3 protein. Counted here are more than 300,000 distinct CDR3 sequences, more than 9% occurring once; the ten biggest clones make up 8% to 9.5%. This chain links TRBV27 with TRBJ1-1; D possibly corresponds to TRBD1 (6 bases). The sample taken for sequencing was blood, either unsorted or a sorted T cell fraction (not recorded which). This TCR was recovered from a female donor with ankylosing spondylitis or in good health (not recorded which). For the CDR3, the DNA is TGTGCCAGCAGTCAGGGGTTCGACACTGAAGCTTTCTTT. It is translated as CASSQGFDTEAFF.